The 23 T cell receptor beta chains below come from one sample, sequenced in a study of shared clonotypes between healthy human individuals (dated by TCRdb to 2020 to 2022). Preparation of the library involved the immunoSEQ multiplex PCR assay. TCRdb took this table from immuneACCESS and kept in-frame rearrangements with V and J called. Such tables lack part of the clones; where checked against another copy, unresolved V genes explain under half of the gap, and the rest is unexplained. The sample table contains some 490,000 clones; only one count was recorded for 70% to 85% of them. The biggest ten clones account for more than 10% of the sample. Sequencing used PBMCs. These receptor sequences come from a middle-aged woman in good health. Some clones in this sample may be carry-over from other donors' samples.

The chain employs TRBV30 and TRBJ2-1; tentatively, D is TRBD2 (5 bases). V gave up 2 bases and J gave up 9 bases, with 11 bases separating them. CDR1 and CDR2 from the germline V gene are GTSNPN and SVGIG (reference sequence). The CDR3 sequence is 12 residues long. The CDR3 region has the DNA TGTGCCTGGAGTCAAACTAGTTTTGAGCAGTTCTTC. Translated, it gives CAWSQTSFEQFF.

The rearrangement links TRBV7-9 to TRBJ2-2, with 7 bases matching TRBD2. J gave up 0 bases and V 6 bases, and 4 bases lay outside the gene matches. The CDR3 is 15 amino acids. Germline CDR1 is SEHNR and CDR2 is FQNEAQ (reference sequence). CDR3 residues: CASSGLVANTGELFF. The CDR3 coding sequence is TGTGCCAGCAGTGGACTAGTGGCGAACACCGGGGAGCTGTTTTTT. The full variable domain, with the rest looked up from reference TRBV7-9 and TRBJ2-2, is DTGVSQNPRHKITKRGQNVTFRCDPISEHNRLYWYRQTLGQGPEFLTYFQNEAQLEKSRLLSDRFSAERPKGSFSTLEIQRTEQGDSAMYLCASSGLVANTGELFFGEGSRLTVL.

This clone has a single count. The rearrangement joins TRBV11-3 to TRBJ2-1; 12 nucleotides align to TRBD2. V shed 5 bases, J shed 5 bases, and the junction held 4 bases outside the gene matches. Per the germline V gene, CDR1 is SGHNT and CDR2 is YENEEA. The CDR3 totals 15 residues. The CDR3 region is CASSTSGRRDNEQFF. CDR3 DNA sequence: TGTGCCAGCAGCACTAGCGGGAGGCGGGACAATGAGCAGTTCTTC. The full variable domain, in which reference TRBV11-3 and TRBJ2-1 provide the parts outside the CDR3, is EAGVVQSPRYKIIEKKQPVAFWCNPISGHNTLYWYLQNLGQGPELLIRYENEEAVDDSQLPKDRFSAERLKGVDSTLKIQPAELGDSAVYLCASSTSGRRDNEQFFGPGTRLTVL.

J is TRBJ1-2 and V is TRBV7-3; no definite D call. The CDR3 extends over 13 amino acids. Trimming removed 5 bases from V and 8 bases from J, with 15 bases in between. Germline V gene data show CDR1 as SGHTA and CDR2 as FQGTGA. The CDR3 nucleotides read TGTGCCAGCAGCGCAGACCCAGTCCGGGGCTACACCTTC. It yields the protein CASSADPVRGYTF. The entire variable domain, with the rest obtained from reference TRBV7-3 and TRBJ1-2, is as follows: GAGVSQTPSNKVTEKGKYVELRCDPISGHTALYWYRQSLGQGPEFLIYFQGTGAADDSGLPNDRFFAVRPEGSVSTLKIQRTERGDSAVYLCASSADPVRGYTFGSGTRLTVV.

V usage is TRBV28 and J usage is TRBJ2-7; perhaps TRBD1 as D (6 bases). V was clipped by 6 bases and J by 13 bases, with 22 bases between them. The germline CDR1 and CDR2 sequences are MDHEN and SYDVKM. There are 13 residues in the CDR3. This CDR3 is CASSEVKTGGIYF. DNA of the CDR3: TGTGCCAGCAGCGAGGTAAAAACTGGGGGCATCTACTTC. The full variable domain, in which reference TRBV28 and TRBJ2-7 provide the parts outside the CDR3, is DVKVTQSSRYLVKRTGEKVFLECVQDMDHENMFWYRQDPGLGLRLIYFSYDVKMKEKGDIPEGYSVSREKKERFSLILESASTNQTSMYLCASSEVKTGGIYFGPGTRLTVT.

The V call is TRBV27, the J call TRBJ2-3, with 9 bases matching TRBD1. V lost 7 bases to trimming and J lost 1 base; unmatched junction nucleotides: 9. The germline V gene has CDR1 MNHEY and CDR2 SMNVEV (reference sequence). This CDR3 comprises 16 residues. The chain's CDR3 is CASTLRWDRGTDTQYF. For the CDR3, the DNA is TGTGCCAGCACCTTAAGGTGGGACAGGGGCACAGATACGCAGTATTTT.

The chain joins TRBV5-1 to TRBJ2-3, with 8 bases that match TRBD2. The CDR3 length is 16 residues. The V gene end was trimmed by 2 bases and the J gene end by 2 bases; junction bases not matched to a gene: 7. Germline-derived CDR1 and CDR2 are SGHRS and YFSETQ. DNA for the CDR3: TGCGCCAGCAGCTTTAGCGGGATACGAGACACAGATACGCAGTATTTT. It is translated as CASSFSGIRDTDTQYF.

The chain uses TRBV5-6 and TRBJ2-2; D remains unclear. Trimming took 1 base from V and 5 from J, leaving 6 bases between them. Germline-derived CDR1 and CDR2 are SGHDT and YYEEEE. CDR3 length: 13 residues. CDR3 coding DNA: TGTGCCAGCAGCTTGTTTTTTACCGGGGAGCTGTTTTTT. Protein product: CASSLFFTGELFF.

The V gene is TRBV10-3, the J gene TRBJ2-7, with D possibly TRBD1 on 5 matching bases. V dropped 8 bases and J dropped 2 bases, with 10 bases sitting between them. This CDR3 has 12 residues. Germline CDR1 and CDR2: ENHRY and SYGVKD. The CDR3 here is CAILGPTYEQYF. DNA of the CDR3: TGTGCCATCTTGGGGCCCACCTACGAGCAGTACTTC.

The rearrangement uses TRBV7-3 and TRBJ2-2, with no clear D. This CDR3 contains 12 residues. V lost 5 bases, J lost 4 bases, and 5 bases lay in between. The germline gives CDR1 SGHTA, CDR2 FQGTGA. As DNA, the CDR3 is TGTGCCAGCAGCGAGGTCACCGGGGAGCTGTTTTTT. It translates to CASSEVTGELFF.

The chain recombines TRBV7-8 with TRBJ2-5; 7 bases agree with TRBD2. There are 16 residues in the CDR3. Germline CDR1 reads SGHVS; CDR2 reads FQNEAQ. V lost 1 base to trimming and J lost 7 bases; unmatched junction nucleotides: 12. The CDR3 region has the DNA TGTGCCAGCAGCTTAGAGGCTAGCGGACCAGCGGGGACCCAGTACTTC. This translates into CASSLEASGPAGTQYF.

The CDR3: CASSPGGAGHTGELFF. The DNA for the CDR3 is TGTGCCAGCAGCCCGGGGGGGGCTGGTCACACCGGGGAGCTGTTTTTT. J is TRBJ2-2 and V is TRBV7-3; 8 bases are shared with TRBD2. Germline V gene sequence: CDR1 SGHTA, CDR2 FQGTGA. J lost 3 bases, V lost 5 bases, and 8 bases had no gene match. The CDR3 is 16 amino acids.

The chain carries TRBV15 and TRBJ1-1; D unclear. This CDR3 has 13 amino acids. Germline CDR1 reads LNHNV; CDR2 reads YYDKDF (reference sequence). V was clipped by 6 bases and J by 1 base, with 9 bases between them. As DNA, the CDR3 is TGTGCCACCAGAAGACACGAGAACACTGAAGCTTTCTTT. Translating it yields CATRRHENTEAFF.

This rearrangement joins TRBV5-8 to TRBJ2-7; 7 bases fit TRBD1. The trim removed 0 bases at V and 2 bases at J, leaving 5 bases unmatched. Per the germline V gene, CDR1 is SGHTS and CDR2 is YDEGEE. The CDR3 loop spans 15 amino acids. The DNA for the CDR3 is TGTGCCAGCAGCTTGGTTCCGACAGGGCCCTACGAGCAGTACTTC. It translates to CASSLVPTGPYEQYF.

This chain uses TRBV11-2 with TRBJ1-1; 8 bases map to TRBD1. The CDR3 is 15 amino acids. The germline V gene has CDR1 SGHAT and CDR2 FQNNGV. V trimming: 3 bases; J trimming: 3 bases; junction bases outside the gene matches: 6. CDR3 region: CASSFSQGAYTEAFF. CDR3 in DNA: TGTGCCAGCAGCTTCTCGCAGGGGGCTTACACTGAAGCTTTCTTT.

The chain carries TRBV19 and TRBJ1-2, with 10 bases identical to TRBD1. From germline, CDR1 is LNHDA and CDR2 SQIVND (reference sequence). V lost 7 bases to trimming and J lost 2 bases; unmatched junction nucleotides: 7. The CDR3 length is 15 residues. DNA of the CDR3: TGTGCCAGTACTCACGGGACAGGGGCCAACTATGGCTACACCTTC. As protein: CASTHGTGANYGYTF.

CDR3 nucleotide sequence: TGTGCCAGCAGCGCGACTCGGCGCGGGGAGCTGTTTTTT. The encoded protein is CASSATRRGELFF. The chain couples TRBV13 to TRBJ2-2; unclear D gene. V shed 5 bases and J shed 7 bases, with 11 bases lying between them. Germline V gene sequence: CDR1 PRHDT, CDR2 FYEKMQ (reference sequence). The CDR3 has 13 amino acids.

The chain joins TRBV27 to TRBJ2-7; 9 positions agree with TRBD1. V shed 3 bases and J 1 base; nucleotides not matched to a gene: 1. The CDR3 has 14 residues. Germline CDR1 is MNHEY and CDR2 is SMNVEV (reference sequence). The CDR3 region is CASSFGTGSYEQYF. CDR3 DNA sequence: TGTGCCAGCAGTTTCGGGACAGGGTCCTACGAGCAGTACTTC.

The V gene is TRBV6-4, the J gene TRBJ2-1; TRBD2 matches 15 bases. V shed 8 bases, J shed 9 bases, and the junction held 5 bases outside the gene matches. The CDR3 sequence is 14 residues long. Germline V gene lookup returns CDR1 MRHNA and CDR2 SNTAGT. CDR3 DNA sequence: TGTGCCAGCCGCCCGGGACTAGCGGGAGGTGAGCAGTTCTTC. It yields the protein CASRPGLAGGEQFF.

The count of this clone is one. The J gene is TRBJ2-3, the V gene TRBV4-2; D call uncertain. The CDR3 runs to 15 residues. Trimming pared 0 bases from V and 2 bases from J, leaving 9 bases between. The germline V gene has CDR1 LGHNA and CDR2 YNFKEQ. This CDR3 reads CASSQDSQHTDTQYF. The CDR3 bases are TGTGCCAGCAGCCAAGATTCGCAGCACACAGATACGCAGTATTTT.

The gene calls are TRBV5-1 and TRBJ2-7; 8 positions agree with TRBD2. CDR1 and CDR2 (germline): SGHRS, YFSETQ. The V and J ends lost 4 bases and 4 bases, in that order; junction bases with no gene match: 10. The CDR3 runs 15 residues. The CDR3 loop is CASSLHPGLEYEQYF. For the CDR3, the DNA is TGCGCCAGCAGCCTCCATCCGGGACTAGAATACGAGCAGTACTTC.

The rearrangement links TRBV30 to TRBJ2-5, with unresolved D. This CDR3 spans 16 amino acids. In germline, CDR1 is GTSNPN, CDR2 SVGIG (reference sequence). Between the trimmed V and J ends, which lost 0 bases and 1 base, there was a span of 15 bases. CDR3 nucleotide sequence: TGTGCCTGGAGTGTATACCCGCGGAAACCCCAAGAGACCCAGTACTTC. It codes for CAWSVYPRKPQETQYF.

The genes are TRBV11-2 and TRBJ1-2, with D possibly TRBD1 on 6 matching bases. This CDR3 has 11 amino acids. The V and J ends lost 5 bases and 7 bases respectively, with 8 bases between them. The germline V gene has CDR1 SGHAT and CDR2 FQNNGV. DNA for the CDR3: TGTGCCAGCAGCCCGGGGGCTGGCTACACCTTC. This codes for CASSPGAGYTF.